The 15 T cell receptor beta chains presented below share a single source sample, sequenced in a study of T cell responses to AZD1222 COVID-19 vaccine. Method: immunoSEQ multiplex PCR; TCRdb's copy keeps in-frame clones and lacks some. Of approximately 130,000 clones in the sample, 93% were seen once. Here the sequenced sample was peripheral blood, taken on day 0 of AZD1222 vaccination. Source of these receptors: an adult in good health.

The chain is built from TRBV5-8 and TRBJ2-2; the D gene could be TRBD1 or TRBD2 (5 bases each). The CDR3 sequence is 14 residues long. V lost 2 bases, J lost 6 bases, and 11 bases lay in between. Germline V gene data show CDR1 as SGHTS and CDR2 as YDEGEE. The CDR3 nucleotides read TGTGCCAGCAGCTTACTGGGGGATCCCGGGGAGCTGTTTTTT. It specifies CASSLLGDPGELFF.

The chain couples TRBV7-2 to TRBJ1-5; 8 bases agree with TRBD1. Germline V lookup: CDR1 SGHTA, CDR2 FQGNSA. Trimming at V came to 3 bases and at J to 3 bases, leaving 4 bases not matched to a gene. The CDR3 spans 15 residues. The CDR3 bases are TGTGCCAGCAGCTTCGACAGGGGATTCAATCAGCCCCAGCATTTT. It encodes CASSFDRGFNQPQHF.

This sequence joins TRBV5-1 and TRBJ1-2, with D possibly TRBD1 on 6 matching bases. CDR1 and CDR2 from the germline V gene are SGHRS and YFSETQ. The ends were cut back, 3 bases at V and 12 bases at J, with 12 bases in the middle. This CDR3 spans 11 amino acids. The CDR3 loop reads CASSSSGHHTF. DNA of the CDR3: TGCGCCAGCAGCTCGTCGGGACACCACACCTTC.

The genes are TRBV7-8 and TRBJ1-1; 11 bases fit TRBD1. The CDR3 runs 16 residues. With V trimmed by 0 bases and J by 2 bases, 2 bases remained unmatched. CDR1 SGHVS and CDR2 FQNEAQ come from the germline V gene. CDR3 in DNA: TGTGCCAGCAGCTTAGCGGGACAGGGGGGAAACACTGAAGCTTTCTTT. This sequence encodes CASSLAGQGGNTEAFF.

The CDR3 DNA sequence: TGTGCCAGCAGCCCCCGGGCATTTAACTATGGCTACACCTTC. It codes for CASSPRAFNYGYTF. This chain connects TRBV7-8 to TRBJ1-2; D not resolved. CDR1 and CDR2 (germline): SGHVS, FQNEAQ. The CDR3 loop spans 14 amino acids. V lost 5 bases, J lost 1 base, and 11 bases lay in between.

This clone was seen only once. The chain uses TRBV6-5 and TRBJ1-2, with D possibly TRBD1 on 5 matching bases. Trimming took 2 bases from V and 8 from J, leaving 15 bases between them. Germline values: CDR1 MNHEY, CDR2 SVGAGI. The CDR3 covers 14 residues. CDR3 protein: CASSYGAVSSGYTF. Written as DNA, the CDR3 is TGTGCCAGCAGTTACGGGGCAGTCTCTTCGGGCTACACCTTC.

The chain has TRBV5-8 and TRBJ1-5, with 10 bases matching TRBD1. Per the germline V gene, CDR1 is SGHTS and CDR2 is YDEGEE. The CDR3 has 18 amino acids. V trimming: 4 bases; J trimming: 0 bases; junction bases outside the gene matches: 10. Written as DNA, the CDR3 is TGTGCCAGCAGCCACATACCCGGGACAGGGGATAGCAATCAGCCCCAGCATTTT. Translated, it gives CASSHIPGTGDSNQPQHF.

The V call is TRBV27, the J call TRBJ1-1; no reliable D call. This CDR3 comprises 13 residues. Germline V CDR1 and CDR2: MNHEY, SMNVEV (reference sequence). V was shortened by 3 bases and J by 3 bases, with 8 bases between the two germline ends. The CDR3 DNA sequence: TGTGCCAGCAGTTTGGTCGGTGACACTGAAGCTTTCTTT. Amino acids: CASSLVGDTEAFF.

This chain uses TRBV5-1 with TRBJ2-5, with 9 bases lining up with TRBD2. The CDR3 runs 15 residues. The germline CDR1 and CDR2 sequences are SGHRS and YFSETQ. The V gene end was trimmed by 7 bases and the J gene end by 5 bases; junction bases not matched to a gene: 12. The CDR3 is CASGVAGERRETQYF. In nucleotides, the CDR3 is TGCGCCAGCGGTGTAGCGGGGGAACGTAGGGAGACCCAGTACTTC.

The chain couples TRBV27 to TRBJ2-7; 10 bases fit TRBD1. V gave up 6 bases and J gave up 3 bases; unmatched junction bases: 8. The CDR3 spans 15 residues. The germline gives CDR1 MNHEY, CDR2 SMNVEV (reference sequence). The CDR3 DNA reads TGTGCCAGCAGCCCCCGGGACAGGGGTTTCTACGAGCAGTACTTC. Its protein is CASSPRDRGFYEQYF.

The J gene is TRBJ1-2, the V gene TRBV6-5; 7 bases align to TRBD1. The CDR3 is 14 amino acids. Germline trimming cut 2 bases from V and 4 bases from J; bases unmatched to any gene: 4. Germline values: CDR1 MNHEY, CDR2 SVGAGI. Here the CDR3 reads CASSYDRDSYGYTF. CDR3 DNA sequence: TGTGCCAGCAGTTACGACCGGGACAGCTATGGCTACACCTTC.

Only one count was recorded for this clone. The V gene is TRBV24-1, the J gene TRBJ2-3, with D tentatively TRBD1 (5 bases). Germline V lookup: CDR1 KGHDR, CDR2 SFDVKD. The length of the CDR3 is 13 residues. V shed 0 bases and J shed 12 bases, with 12 bases lying between them. The CDR3 loop reads CATSDLQGTPQYF. CDR3 DNA: TGTGCCACCAGTGATTTGCAGGGCACTCCACAGTATTTT.

This chain uses TRBV7-9 with TRBJ1-2; TRBD1 matches 7 bases. V was clipped by 5 bases and J by 2 bases; unmatched bases: 5. The CDR3 totals 14 residues. CDR1 is SEHNR and CDR2 is FQNEAQ in the germline V gene (reference sequence). CDR3 in amino acids: CASSRTGLNYGYTF. The CDR3 DNA sequence: TGTGCCAGCAGCCGGACAGGCCTCAACTATGGCTACACCTTC.

This chain links TRBV7-9 with TRBJ2-3, with D unresolved. Germline values: CDR1 SEHNR, CDR2 FQNEAQ (reference sequence). V lost 1 base to trimming and J lost 6 bases, with 8 bases between them. This CDR3 has 13 residues. As DNA, the CDR3 is TGTGCCAGCAGCTTAGAATCGAGCGATACGCAGTATTTT. Protein sequence: CASSLESSDTQYF.

The count of this clone is one. This chain joins TRBV5-5 and TRBJ1-2; tentative D call: TRBD1 (5 bases). The germline V gene encodes CDR1 SGHKS and CDR2 YYEKEE (reference sequence). This CDR3 has 15 residues. V was pared by 4 bases and J by 3 bases, with 16 bases between. This chain's CDR3 is CASSRLEGFDYGYTF. The CDR3 bases are TGTGCCAGCAGCCGATTAGAGGGGTTTGACTATGGCTACACCTTC.